The rows below give T cell receptor beta chains drawn from one sample of a study of blood T cell repertoires in COVID-19. Sequenced by immunoSEQ multiplex PCR; TCRdb stores in-frame clones only, minus some. The table lists about 110,000 clones, 55% to 75% of them singletons. Sequenced material: peripheral blood. These receptor sequences come from a woman aged 40 to 50 with acute or convalescent COVID-19. Both conserved end residues are part of each CDR3. The order of the fields is J gene, D gene, clone size, V gene, CDR3 DNA, CDR3 protein. A D gene is named only where the DNA matches it firmly. Expanded clones get a size class; other rows say once, few or many, or leave the size out.

J gene: TRBJ2-5
D gene: TRBD1
clone size: NA
V gene: TRBV20-1
CDR3 DNA: TGCAGTGCTAGTAGCCGGGGACAGGGTGAGACCCAGTACTTC
CDR3 protein: CSASSRGQGETQYF

J gene: TRBJ2-7
D gene: TRBD2
clone size: NA
V gene: TRBV7-2
CDR3 DNA: TGTGCCAGCAGCCCAATTGCCGAGCGGGGCTCCGAGCAGTACTTC
CDR3 protein: CASSPIAERGSEQYF

J gene: TRBJ1-6
D gene: NA
clone size: NA
V gene: TRBV2
CDR3 DNA: TGTGCCAGCAGTGATGGGGGGGCTCACCTCCACTTT
CDR3 protein: CASSDGGAHLHF

J gene: TRBJ2-7
D gene: NA
clone size: NA
V gene: TRBV3-1/TRBV3-2
CDR3 DNA: TGTGCCAGCAGCCAAGATCAGAGGGTGGGCCACGAGCAGTACTTC
CDR3 protein: CASSQDQRVGHEQYF

J gene: TRBJ2-7
D gene: TRBD2
clone size: NA
V gene: TRBV7-8
CDR3 DNA: TGTGCCAGCAGCCAGGGAGGGACTAGCGCCGAGCAGTACTTC
CDR3 protein: CASSQGGTSAEQYF

J gene: TRBJ1-5
D gene: TRBD1
clone size: few
V gene: TRBV7-2
CDR3 DNA: TGTGCCAGCAACATGGCGGGACAGGGAAATCAGCCCCAGCATTTT
CDR3 protein: CASNMAGQGNQPQHF

J gene: TRBJ2-7
D gene: NA
clone size: NA
V gene: TRBV6-2/TRBV6-3
CDR3 DNA: TGTGCCAGCAGTTACAACAGGGTTTACGAGCAGTACTTC
CDR3 protein: CASSYNRVYEQYF

J gene: TRBJ2-7
D gene: NA
clone size: few
V gene: TRBV28
CDR3 DNA: TGTGCCAGCTCCGCTGGGGGGGCGCCTGGCGAGCAGTACTTC
CDR3 protein: CASSAGGAPGEQYF

J gene: TRBJ1-2
D gene: TRBD1
clone size: NA
V gene: TRBV24-1
CDR3 DNA: TGTGCCACCAGTGATGAGACAGGGGATGTGGGCGGCTACACCTTC
CDR3 protein: CATSDETGDVGGYTF

J gene: TRBJ2-1
D gene: TRBD2
clone size: NA
V gene: TRBV30
CDR3 DNA: TGTGCCTGGAGCCGCGGGGGACTGAGCTCCTACAATGAGCAGTTCTTC
CDR3 protein: CAWSRGGLSSYNEQFF

J gene: TRBJ1-6
D gene: NA
clone size: NA
V gene: TRBV5-4
CDR3 DNA: TGTGCCAGCAGCTCGAACAGGGACTCACCCCTCCACTTT
CDR3 protein: CASSSNRDSPLHF

J gene: TRBJ2-2
D gene: TRBD2
clone size: NA
V gene: TRBV5-1
CDR3 DNA: TGCGCCAGCAGCTTGGCCGGAACTAGCGGGGCCGGGGAGCTGTTTTTT
CDR3 protein: CASSLAGTSGAGELFF

J gene: TRBJ1-1
D gene: NA
clone size: NA
V gene: TRBV5-1
CDR3 DNA: TGCGCCAGCAGACCAGGGGAGGGGACTGAAGCTTTCTTT
CDR3 protein: CASRPGEGTEAFF

J gene: TRBJ1-1
D gene: NA
clone size: few
V gene: TRBV4-1
CDR3 DNA: TGCGCCAGCAGCCAAGCAGGGCAATTGAGGACTGAAGCTTTCTTT
CDR3 protein: CASSQAGQLRTEAFF

J gene: TRBJ1-2
D gene: TRBD1
clone size: many
V gene: TRBV6-5
CDR3 DNA: TGTGCCAGCGGGACAGGGCCGTATGGCTACACCTTC
CDR3 protein: CASGTGPYGYTF

J gene: TRBJ1-2
D gene: TRBD1
clone size: few
V gene: TRBV5-1
CDR3 DNA: TGCGCCAGCACCCGGGACAGCGGACGTGCGGGCTACACCTTC
CDR3 protein: CASTRDSGRAGYTF

J gene: TRBJ2-2
D gene: NA
clone size: NA
V gene: TRBV6-5
CDR3 DNA: TGTGCCAGCAGTTACAGTAGCGGCACCGGGGAGCTGTTTTTT
CDR3 protein: CASSYSSGTGELFF

J gene: TRBJ1-6
D gene: TRBD1
clone size: NA
V gene: TRBV4-3
CDR3 DNA: TGCGCCAGCAGCCAAGATCGGGCAGGGGGTTCACCCCTCCACTTT
CDR3 protein: CASSQDRAGGSPLHF

J gene: TRBJ2-5
D gene: NA
clone size: NA
V gene: TRBV6-5
CDR3 DNA: TGTGCCAGCGGGGGGTCATGGGAGACCCAGTACTTC
CDR3 protein: CASGGSWETQYF